The rows below give T cell receptor beta chains drawn from one sample of a study of CD8 T cells in ankylosing spondylitis. TCRdb independently ran MiXCR on the 5' RACE reads; one entry per CDR3 protein. The data contain more than 650,000 distinct CDR3 sequences, approximately 10% of them singletons. The sample comprised blood, either unsorted or a sorted T cell fraction (not recorded which). These receptors were obtained from a male donor with ankylosing spondylitis. Both conserved end residues are part of each CDR3. D genes are given only for firm matches. Some rows have no size entry. The others give once, few or many, or a class for an expanded clone.

d_call | j_call | clone_size | v_call | cdr3_aa | cdr3_nt
. | TRBJ2-3 | . | TRBV20-1 | CSAIGTFTSTDTQYF | TGCAGTGCTATTGGGACTTTTACTAGCACAGATACGCAGTATTTT
TRBD1 | TRBJ2-1 | many | TRBV20-1 | CSARDRVRGTYNEQFF | TGCAGTGCTAGAGATCGGGTCAGGGGGACCTACAATGAGCAGTTCTTC
. | TRBJ2-5 | many | TRBV4-3 | CASSQGYGETQYF | TGCGCCAGCAGCCAAGGGTACGGAGAGACCCAGTACTTC
TRBD1 | TRBJ2-3 | . | TRBV18 | CASSTGRRTGGSDTQYF | TGTGCCAGCTCTACAGGGAGGCGGACAGGGGGGTCAGATACGCAGTATTTT
TRBD1 | TRBJ2-3 | . | TRBV11-1 | CASSHKNPGGPPKTDTQYF | TGTGCCAGCAGCCACAAAAACCCAGGGGGCCCTCCGAAGACAGATACGCAGTATTTT
TRBD1 | TRBJ2-7 | few | TRBV27 | CASSRDRWAYEQYF | TGTGCCAGCAGCAGGGACAGGTGGGCCTACGAGCAGTACTTC
. | TRBJ1-2 | . | TRBV6-1 | CASSEGPWGGYTF | TGTGCCAGCAGTGAAGGCCCCTGGGGTGGCTACACCTTC
. | TRBJ1-2 | few | TRBV28 | CASGQKWAGYTF | TGTGCCAGCGGGCAGAAATGGGCCGGCTACACCTTC
. | TRBJ2-5 | . | TRBV7-2 | CASSLSRGLAETQYF | TGTGCCAGCAGCTTATCGAGGGGGTTAGCAGAGACCCAGTACTTC
TRBD1 | TRBJ1-2 | few | TRBV10-3 | CAISETRQGRDYGYTF | TGTGCCATCAGTGAGACAAGACAGGGACGGGACTATGGCTACACCTTC
. | TRBJ2-3 | . | TRBV6-4 | CASSPRGSWGMGTDTQYF | TGTGCCAGCAGCCCCCGAGGGAGTTGGGGAATGGGGACAGATACGCAGTATTTT
TRBD1 | TRBJ1-2 | . | TRBV6-2/TRBV6-3 | CASTRTGLSYGYTF | TGTGCCAGCACCCGGACAGGACTCTCCTATGGCTACACCTTC
. | TRBJ1-6 | few | TRBV20-1 | CSARGQGSSPLHF | TGCAGTGCTAGGGGTCAGGGTTCTTCACCCCTCCACTTT
. | TRBJ1-1 | many | TRBV12-3/TRBV12-4 | CASSSEVRNTEAFF | TGTGCCAGCAGTTCCGAGGTGAGGAACACTGAAGCTTTCTTT
. | TRBJ2-3 | few | TRBV21-1 | CASSKVTTSGRGTDTQYF | TGTGCCAGCAGCAAAGTAACGACTAGCGGGAGGGGCACAGATACGCAGTATTTT
TRBD1 | TRBJ2-1 | many | TRBV18 | CASSPGQGGEQFF | TGTGCCAGCTCACCCGGACAGGGGGGTGAGCAGTTCTTC
TRBD2 | TRBJ2-7 | few | TRBV5-6 | CASSLGRLAGSYEQYF | TGTGCCAGCAGCTTGGGGCGACTAGCGGGATCCTACGAGCAGTACTTC
TRBD1 | TRBJ2-5 | . | TRBV12-3/TRBV12-4 | CTISPPGTGRRGGKETQYF | TGTACCATCAGTCCACCGGGGACAGGCCGTCGCGGTGGGAAAGAGACCCAGTACTTC
. | TRBJ1-2 | few | TRBV21-1 | CASSNLRQEPANYGYTF | TGTGCCAGCAGCAATCTAAGACAGGAACCCGCTAACTATGGCTACACCTTC
. | TRBJ2-4 | few | TRBV20-1 | CSASKGRKNIQYF | TGCAGTGCTAGTAAGGGACGGAAAAACATTCAGTACTTC
. | TRBJ2-7 | few | TRBV10-1 | CASSESKDSSYEQYF | TGCGCCAGCAGTGAGTCGAAAGACAGCTCCTACGAGCAGTACTTC
. | TRBJ2-3 | few | TRBV5-1 | CASSPGDEDTQYF | TGCGCCAGCAGCCCGGGAGATGAAGATACGCAGTATTTT
. | TRBJ2-7 | . | TRBV20-1 | CSASGGNHEQYF | TGCAGTGCTAGCGGCGGGAACCACGAGCAGTACTTC
. | TRBJ2-7 | many | TRBV20-1 | CSAPQKYYEQYF | TGCAGTGCCCCACAGAAGTACTACGAGCAGTACTTC
. | TRBJ1-1 | few | TRBV20-1 | CSATVGGTEAFF | TGCAGTGCTACGGTGGGGGGAACTGAAGCTTTCTTT
TRBD2 | TRBJ2-3 | few | TRBV28 | CASSRGLAGGVPDTQYF | TGTGCCAGCAGTCGGGGACTAGCGGGTGGAGTTCCAGATACGCAGTATTTT
. | TRBJ2-5 | many | TRBV7-2 | CASSLNRAETQYF | TGTGCCAGCAGCCTGAACCGGGCGGAGACCCAGTACTTC
. | TRBJ1-3 | few | TRBV24-1 | CATSDPDRRNTIYF | TGTGCCACCAGTGACCCGGACAGAAGAAACACCATATATTTT
. | TRBJ2-3 | few | TRBV20-1 | CSARDHITDTQYF | TGCAGTGCTAGGGACCATATCACAGATACGCAGTATTTT
TRBD2 | TRBJ2-7 | . | TRBV7-7 | CASSQKGLAGEDEQYF | TGTGCTAGCAGCCAGAAAGGACTAGCGGGGGAGGACGAGCAGTACTTC
. | TRBJ2-5 | few | TRBV10-2 | CASTSGPYQETQYF | TGCGCCAGCACGAGCGGTCCGTACCAAGAGACCCAGTACTTC
. | TRBJ2-7 | . | TRBV5-1 | CASSFQTGTNEQYF | TGCGCCAGCAGCTTCCAAACAGGGACCAACGAGCAGTACTTC
TRBD2 | TRBJ2-1 | . | TRBV9 | CASSVGGRTYNEQFF | TGTGCCAGCAGCGTAGGCGGGAGAACCTACAATGAGCAGTTCTTC
. | TRBJ1-6 | . | TRBV18 | CASSPGPILGSPLHF | TGTGCCAGCTCCCCCGGACCGATATTGGGGTCACCCCTCCACTTT
. | TRBJ2-3 | few | TRBV20-1 | CSARGGAYSTDTQYF | TGCAGTGCTAGGGGGGGAGCCTACAGCACAGATACGCAGTATTTT
. | TRBJ1-2 | many | TRBV29-1 | CSAPTATDNYGYTF | TGCAGCGCGCCGACCGCCACTGATAACTATGGCTACACCTTC
. | TRBJ1-5 | . | TRBV9 | CASSVALNQPQHF | TGTGCCAGCAGCGTAGCTCTGAACCAGCCCCAGCATTTT